Below are 21 T cell receptor beta chains sequenced from a single sample in a study of T cell responses to AZD1222 COVID-19 vaccine. Some clones are missing from TCRdb's copy, which holds only in-frame ones; the method was immunoSEQ multiplex PCR. The table records 150,000 to 190,000 clones, 70% to 90% of them present only once. The sample here was peripheral blood, taken after recovery from COVID-19. The receptors come from an adult who had recovered from COVID-19.

The V call is TRBV19, the J call TRBJ1-2; D gene ambiguous. The length of the CDR3 is 13 residues. Germline V gene data show CDR1 as LNHDA and CDR2 as SQIVND (reference sequence). Trimming pared 0 bases from V and 2 bases from J, leaving 4 bases between. CDR3: CASSIDKNYGYTF. The CDR3 coding sequence is TGTGCCAGTAGTATAGACAAAAACTATGGCTACACCTTC. Based on the CDR3 plus reference TRBV19 and TRBJ1-2, the full variable domain is DGGITQSPKYLFRKEGQNVTLSCEQNLNHDAMYWYRQDPGQGLRLIYYSQIVNDFQKGDIAEGYSVSREKKESFPLTVTSAQKNPTAFYLCASSIDKNYGYTFGSGTRLTVV.

The chain couples TRBV7-9 to TRBJ2-1, with D perhaps matching TRBD1 (6 bases). V shed 0 bases and J shed 8 bases, with 11 bases lying between them. This CDR3 region has 14 residues. Germline V lookup: CDR1 SEHNR, CDR2 FQNEAQ (reference sequence). The CDR3 loop is CASSLAGAGDEQFF. Written as DNA, the CDR3 is TGTGCCAGCAGCTTAGCGGGGGCCGGGGATGAGCAGTTCTTC.

The chain employs TRBV3-1 (or the pseudogene TRBV3-2) and TRBJ1-3; D call uncertain. Germline CDR1 LGHDT, CDR2 YNNKEL (reference sequence). Between the trimmed V and J ends, which lost 4 bases and 0 bases, there was a span of 7 bases. The CDR3 loop spans 14 amino acids. The chain's CDR3 is CASSLHDSGNTIYF. The CDR3 DNA reads TGTGCCAGCAGCCTTCACGACTCTGGAAACACCATATATTTT.

The table lists this clone with a few counts. The chain joins TRBV7-2 to TRBJ1-2; D might be TRBD1 (5 bases). Trimming cost V 4 bases and J 8 bases, with 17 bases left between them. The CDR3 has 14 residues. In germline, CDR1 is SGHTA, CDR2 FQGNSA. The CDR3 reads CASSSRDGVRGYTF. CDR3 sequence (DNA): TGTGCCAGCAGCTCCCGGGACGGAGTCCGGGGCTACACCTTC.

CDR3 in DNA: TGTGCCAGCAGCGTAGGACCGATTACAACTAATGAAAAACTGTTTTTT. It codes for CASSVGPITTNEKLFF. The V gene is TRBV9, the J gene TRBJ1-4; D is unclear. V lost 0 bases and J lost 0, with 9 bases in between. Germline CDR1 and CDR2: SGDLS and YYNGEE. The CDR3 loop spans 16 amino acids.

This chain connects TRBV10-2 to TRBJ1-1; D is perhaps TRBD1 (6 bases). Trimming pared 3 bases from V and 4 bases from J, leaving 12 bases between. Germline CDR1 reads WSHSY; CDR2 reads SAAADI. CDR3 length equals 14 residues. CDR3 bases: TGCGCCAGCAGTGAACGGGGGCTCAGCACTGAAGCTTTCTTT. Its translation: CASSERGLSTEAFF.

The chain has TRBV9 and TRBJ2-7; D possibly corresponds to TRBD1 (6 bases). Per the germline V gene, CDR1 is SGDLS and CDR2 is YYNGEE. CDR3 size: 15 residues. The V gene lost 0 bases and the J gene lost 5 bases, with 15 bases spanning the gap. The CDR3 coding sequence is TGTGCCAGCAGCGTAGTGCTGACAGGTAACCACGAGCAGTACTTC. Translating it yields CASSVVLTGNHEQYF.

The chain recombines TRBV3-1 (or the pseudogene TRBV3-2) with TRBJ2-7; 11 positions match TRBD2. Germline V lookup: CDR1 LGHDT, CDR2 YNNKEL (reference sequence). The CDR3 spans 19 residues. V was pared by 0 bases and J by 8 bases, with 18 bases of the junction left unmatched. CDR3 sequence reads: CASSQDFLAGGRHQGQQYF. The CDR3 bases are TGTGCCAGCAGCCAAGATTTCCTAGCGGGAGGTCGTCACCAGGGACAGCAGTACTTC.

This sequence joins TRBV28 and TRBJ1-1, with D maybe TRBD1 (6 bases). Between the trimmed V and J ends, which lost 7 bases and 5 bases, there was a span of 14 bases. The germline V gene has CDR1 MDHEN and CDR2 SYDVKM. This CDR3 has 13 amino acids. CDR3 residues: CASTHRVRTEAFF. The CDR3, as DNA: TGTGCCAGCACCCACAGGGTGAGGACTGAAGCTTTCTTT.

J is TRBJ2-2 and V is TRBV5-4; 8 positions match TRBD1. V gave up 0 bases and J gave up 5 bases; unmatched junction bases: 3. This CDR3 comprises 15 residues. Germline V gene sequence: CDR1 SGHNT, CDR2 YYREEE (reference sequence). The CDR3 protein is CASSLDRGKTGELFF. In DNA form, the CDR3 reads TGTGCCAGCAGCTTGGACAGGGGGAAGACCGGGGAGCTGTTTTTT.

A single count supports this clone. Other DNA sequences within the sample encode an identical CDR3. V and J are TRBV7-3 and TRBJ1-5; D gene ambiguous. The germline gives CDR1 SGHTA, CDR2 FQGTGA. The V gene lost 1 base and the J gene lost 6 bases, with 7 bases spanning the gap. The CDR3 sequence is 13 residues long. The CDR3 coding sequence is TGTGCCAGCAGCTTAAATGCAGGTCAGCCCCAGCATTTT. It translates to CASSLNAGQPQHF. Drawing the rest from reference TRBV7-3 and TRBJ1-5, the complete variable domain is GAGVSQTPSNKVTEKGKYVELRCDPISGHTALYWYRQSLGQGPEFLIYFQGTGAADDSGLPNDRFFAVRPEGSVSTLKIQRTERGDSAVYLCASSLNAGQPQHFGDGTRLSIL.

The chain is built from TRBV5-4 and TRBJ1-2; maybe TRBD1 (5 bases). CDR1 and CDR2 (germline): SGHNT, YYREEE (reference sequence). V lost 4 bases and J 4 bases, leaving 20 bases between the germline ends. The CDR3 length is 16 residues. The CDR3 bases are TGTGCCAGCAGCCTCAATCCGGGACCTATCCCCTATGGCTACACCTTC. It encodes CASSLNPGPIPYGYTF.

The chain combines TRBV4-1 with TRBJ1-2; TRBD1 matches 7 bases. The trim removed 1 base at V and 4 bases at J, leaving 9 bases unmatched. Per germline, CDR1 MGHRA and CDR2 YSYEKL. CDR3 length: 16 residues. The CDR3 region is CASSQVPAGGSYGYTF. In nucleotides, the CDR3 is TGCGCCAGCAGCCAAGTGCCGGCAGGGGGATCCTATGGCTACACCTTC.

This sequence joins TRBV11-2 and TRBJ2-7; D not resolved. CDR1 SGHAT and CDR2 FQNNGV come from the germline V gene. The V end lost 1 base, the J end lost 4 bases, and 8 bases lay between the germline ends. The CDR3 totals 13 residues. The CDR3 spells CASSLGIEYEQYF. The CDR3 DNA sequence: TGTGCCAGCAGCTTAGGGATAGAATACGAGCAGTACTTC. The entire variable domain, with the rest obtained from reference TRBV11-2 and TRBJ2-7, is as follows: EAGVAQSPRYKIIEKRQSVAFWCNPISGHATLYWYQQILGQGPKLLIQFQNNGVVDDSQLPKDRFSAERLKGVDSTLKIQPAKLEDSAVYLCASSLGIEYEQYFGPGTRLTVT.

The chain recombines TRBV5-1 with TRBJ1-3, with TRBD1 matching 7 bases. The CDR3 loop spans 17 amino acids. V dropped 0 bases and J dropped 0; count of bases not matched to a gene: 6. The V gene's germline CDR1 is SGHRS and CDR2 YFSETQ. CDR3 region: CASSLVGGENSGNTIYF. The CDR3 DNA sequence: TGCGCCAGCAGCTTGGTAGGGGGCGAGAACTCTGGAAACACCATATATTTT. Drawing the rest from reference TRBV5-1 and TRBJ1-3, the complete variable domain is KAGVTQTPRYLIKTRGQQVTLSCSPISGHRSVSWYQQTPGQGLQFLFEYFSETQRNKGNFPGRFSGRQFSNSRSEMNVSTLELGDSALYLCASSLVGGENSGNTIYFGEGSWLTVV.

The chain links TRBV28 to TRBJ1-1; maybe TRBD1 (6 bases). The CDR3 covers 15 residues. Per germline, CDR1 MDHEN and CDR2 SYDVKM. V gave up 3 bases and J gave up 5 bases, with 16 bases separating them. The DNA for the CDR3 is TGTGCCAGCAGTTTTCGTCCAGGGGTAGTGACTGAAGCTTTCTTT. Translating gives CASSFRPGVVTEAFF.

The chain joins TRBV18 to TRBJ1-1, with unresolved D. With 2 bases removed from V and 10 bases from J, the gap between germline ends came to 14 bases. Looked up from germline, CDR1 is KGHSH and CDR2 is LQKENI. The CDR3 extends over 13 amino acids. CDR3 loop: CASSPEWTAGAFF. In DNA form, the CDR3 reads TGTGCCAGCTCACCAGAGTGGACGGCGGGAGCTTTCTTT.

V and J are TRBV5-1 and TRBJ2-7, with 10 bases identical to TRBD2. The CDR3 covers 15 residues. The V and J ends lost 4 bases and 3 bases, in that order; junction bases with no gene match: 7. Germline CDR1 SGHRS, CDR2 YFSETQ. This CDR3 is CASSPTAGGLYEQYF. CDR3 DNA: TGCGCCAGCAGCCCCACAGCGGGAGGGCTCTACGAGCAGTACTTC.

The rearrangement uses TRBV18 and TRBJ2-7; tentative D call: TRBD1 (5 bases). This CDR3 is 15 amino acids long. CDR1 is KGHSH, CDR2 LQKENI, per germline. Trimming shortened V by 6 bases and J by 5 bases, and 20 bases separated the two germline ends. DNA for the CDR3: TGTGCCAGCTCGCCAACCGACAGCACATTCGACGAGCAGTACTTC. This gives the protein CASSPTDSTFDEQYF.

V and J are TRBV9 and TRBJ1-1; D is undetermined. With 4 bases removed from V and 1 base from J, the gap between germline ends came to 17 bases. CDR1 and CDR2 from the germline V gene are SGDLS and YYNGEE. The CDR3 sequence is 16 residues long. The CDR3 loop is CASSPSSIGRNTEAFF. CDR3 nucleotide sequence: TGTGCCAGCAGCCCATCATCTATTGGACGGAACACTGAAGCTTTCTTT. The full variable domain, with the rest looked up from reference TRBV9 and TRBJ1-1, is DSGVTQTPKHLITATGQRVTLRCSPRSGDLSVYWYQQSLDQGLQFLIQYYNGEERAKGNILERFSAQQFPDLHSELNLSSLELGDSALYFCASSPSSIGRNTEAFFGQGTRLTVV.

As for this clone: The identical CDR3 is also encoded by other nucleotide sequences in the sample. This chain connects TRBV7-2 to TRBJ1-3; D is possibly TRBD1 (6 bases). CDR1 SGHTA and CDR2 FQGNSA come from the germline V gene. Trimming stripped 1 base from V and 1 base from J, with 8 bases between. The CDR3 has 15 residues. CDR3 nucleotide sequence: TGTGCCAGCAGCTTAGTAGGGGGTTCTGGAAACACCATATATTTT. Amino acid sequence: CASSLVGGSGNTIYF.